This T cell receptor beta chain derives from a study of blood T cell repertoires in COVID-19. Repertoires were generated with immunoSEQ multiplex PCR, while TCRdb's copy carries only in-frame clones and drops some. The sample includes tens of thousands of clones, roughly 80% of them seen just once. The CDR3 has 16 residues. Germline CDR1 is LNHDA and CDR2 is SQIVND (reference sequence). V gave up 3 bases and J gave up 4 bases; unmatched junction bases: 9. The clonotype comes from an elderly woman with acute or convalescent COVID-19. The sequenced material came from peripheral blood. The chain has TRBV19 and TRBJ1-5; 7 nucleotides line up with TRBD1. The CDR3 spells CASSIPPTGINQPQHF. CDR3 coding DNA: TGTGCCAGTAGTATCCCCCCGACAGGGATAAATCAGCCCCAGCATTTT. Supplemented by reference TRBV19 and TRBJ1-5, the full variable domain reads DGGITQSPKYLFRKEGQNVTLSCEQNLNHDAMYWYRQDPGQGLRLIYYSQIVNDFQKGDIAEGYSVSREKKESFPLTVTSAQKNPTAFYLCASSIPPTGINQPQHFGDGTRLSIL.